These T cell receptor beta chains were read from a single sample in a study of beta chain features in type 1 diabetes. Clones were sequenced by immunoSEQ multiplex PCR, and TCRdb holds only the in-frame ones, with some missing. The table shows under 250,000 clones, with roughly 13% occurring only once. The specimen sequenced was naive CD4+ T cells from blood. The receptors were sampled from a man aged 30 to 45 with type 1 diabetes. CDR3s include the opening cysteine and the closing phenylalanine or tryptophan. D genes are given only for firm matches. Size tells how often a clone was seen (once, few, many) or the class of an expanded clone, and some rows leave it out.

D gene	V gene	J gene	clone size	CDR3 DNA	CDR3 protein
TRBD2	TRBV6-5	TRBJ2-1	few	TGTGCCAGCAGTTACCTAGCGGGAGGGCCCGATGAGCAGTTCTTC	CASSYLAGGPDEQFF
-	TRBV4-1	TRBJ2-5	-	TGCGCCAGCAGCCAAGATAGGACAGAAGAGACCCAGTACTTC	CASSQDRTEETQYF
-	TRBV18	TRBJ2-7	-	TGTGCCAGCTCACCGGGACAATCGTTCGAGCAGTACTTC	CASSPGQSFEQYF
TRBD2	TRBV5-1	TRBJ2-3	few	TGCGCCAGCAGCTCCGGGACTAGCGGGGGTATGGATACGCAGTATTTT	CASSSGTSGGMDTQYF
-	TRBV10-3	TRBJ1-3	few	TGTGCCATCAGTGAGTCAGCAGGAAACACCATATATTTT	CAISESAGNTIYF
-	TRBV30	TRBJ2-3	few	TGTGCCTGGACGAGAATAGTCTCAGATACGCAGTATTTT	CAWTRIVSDTQYF
-	TRBV29-1	TRBJ1-1	-	TGCAGCGTTAGGTGGGACTTGAACACTGAAGCTTTCTTT	CSVRWDLNTEAFF
TRBD1	TRBV29-1	TRBJ2-2	few	TGCAGCGTTAAAGGACAGGAGGATTCCGGGGAGCTGTTTTTT	CSVKGQEDSGELFF
-	TRBV2	TRBJ2-3	-	TGTGCCAGCGAGGTGGGGCGGGATACGCAGTATTTT	CASEVGRDTQYF
-	TRBV11-2	TRBJ1-1	few	TGTGCCAGCAGCCTATTATCCGCCACTGAAGCTTTCTTT	CASSLLSATEAFF
-	TRBV5-1	TRBJ2-4	-	TGCGCCAGCAGCTTGGCCGCCGGGGTCAAGGCCAAAAACATTCAGTACTTC	CASSLAAGVKAKNIQYF
-	TRBV11-3	TRBJ2-2	-	TGTGCCAGCAGCCCCCGGACAACCGGGGAGCTGTTTTTT	CASSPRTTGELFF
-	TRBV19	TRBJ2-1	-	TGTGCCAGTATGGACAGCCCAGAAGGTAACAATGAGCAGTTCTTC	CASMDSPEGNNEQFF
TRBD1	TRBV19	TRBJ2-7	-	TGTGCCAGTAGTGACCGGGACAGAATTACCTACGAGCAGTACTTC	CASSDRDRITYEQYF
TRBD1	TRBV5-1	TRBJ2-7	-	TGCGCCAGCAGCAAGACCGGGACAGGCCCCGAGCAGTACTTC	CASSKTGTGPEQYF
TRBD1	TRBV7-2	TRBJ2-7	-	TGTGCCAGCAGCTTAGTAGTCGGGGGACAGGGGTCTTTGCGGTACTTC	CASSLVVGGQGSLRYF
TRBD1	TRBV7-9	TRBJ1-4	-	TGTGCCAGCAGCTTAGCCCCGACAGGGGGGAGTGAAAAACTGTTTTTT	CASSLAPTGGSEKLFF
-	TRBV30	TRBJ2-6	few	TGTGCCTGGAGCCAGGGATCCTCTGGGGCCAACGTCCTGACTTTC	CAWSQGSSGANVLTF
TRBD1	TRBV5-1	TRBJ2-7	-	TGCGCCAGCAGCGACAGGGCCACCTACGAGCAGTACTTC	CASSDRATYEQYF
-	TRBV19	TRBJ1-5	few	TGTGCCAGTAGTATAGAAGGGGGTAGGATTCAGCCCCAGCATTTT	CASSIEGGRIQPQHF
-	TRBV6-1	TRBJ1-5	-	TGTGCCAGCAGTGAAGCGGGCAGTCAGCCCCAGCATTTT	CASSEAGSQPQHF
-	TRBV7-2	TRBJ2-7	-	TGTGCCAGCAGCTTAGGTCCGACTTCGCTATCCTACGAGCAGTACTTC	CASSLGPTSLSYEQYF
TRBD1	TRBV23-1	TRBJ1-2	few	TGCGCCAGCAGTCAAAGGGACAGGGGACCGGGTCCACCTAACTATGGCTACACCTTC	CASSQRDRGPGPPNYGYTF
-	TRBV29-1	TRBJ1-1	few	TGCAGCATCAGGGTACAGCCTTTAGTAGGTACTGAAGCTTTCTTT	CSIRVQPLVGTEAFF
TRBD1	TRBV2	TRBJ1-5	few	TGTGCCAGCAGTTGGGGCTTGGGACAGGACGACAATCAGCCCCAGCATTTT	CASSWGLGQDDNQPQHF
TRBD1	TRBV4-2	TRBJ1-2	few	TGTGCCAGCAGCCAAGATCCCCACCCGACAGGGGTAAACTATGGCTACACCTTC	CASSQDPHPTGVNYGYTF
TRBD1	TRBV4-1	TRBJ2-7	few	TGCGCCAGCAGCGAGGGACAGGGTTTTTACGAGCAGTACTTC	CASSEGQGFYEQYF
TRBD2	TRBV5-4	TRBJ2-3	-	TGTGCCAGCAGCTTGGACCTTACTAGCGGGGGGACCGCTAGCACAGATACGCAGTATTTT	CASSLDLTSGGTASTDTQYF
TRBD1	TRBV30	TRBJ2-7	-	TGTGCCTGGAGATACAGGGGTCAGTCCGAGCAGTACTTC	CAWRYRGQSEQYF
-	TRBV5-1	TRBJ2-1	few	TGCGCCAGCAGCTTGGGGGTCAGACAAGCCTACAATGAGCAGTTCTTC	CASSLGVRQAYNEQFF
-	TRBV5-4	TRBJ1-4	-	TGTGCCAGCAGCTTTGGAATCGGGGGTGAAAAACTGTTTTTT	CASSFGIGGEKLFF
-	TRBV11-2	TRBJ2-3	-	TGTGCCAGCGCCTTGAGGGCATACACAGATACGCAGTATTTT	CASALRAYTDTQYF
-	TRBV2	TRBJ2-5	few	TGTGCCAGCAGTGGACGTCGGCGGGCCGGCCAAGAGACCCAGTACTTC	CASSGRRRAGQETQYF
-	TRBV20-1	TRBJ2-3	-	TGCAGTGCCCCCCTCCCCGATACGCAGTATTTT	CSAPLPDTQYF
-	TRBV7-2	TRBJ1-5	-	TGTGCCAGCAGCCCCATGGGGGCCCAGCCCCAGCATTTT	CASSPMGAQPQHF
-	TRBV5-6	TRBJ1-1	-	TGTGCCAGCAGCTTGGTCCAGGCTGAAGCTTTCTTT	CASSLVQAEAFF
-	TRBV9	TRBJ1-2	few	TGTGCCAGCAGCGTAGAAATAGGGAGCGGCTACACCTTC	CASSVEIGSGYTF
-	TRBV5-4	TRBJ2-2	few	TGTGCCAGCAGCTTGTCACTAGCCGGCACCGGGGAGCTGTTTTTT	CASSLSLAGTGELFF
-	TRBV7-9	TRBJ2-3	few	TGTGCCAGCAGCCTTAAGTGGGCAGGGCAAGATACGCAGTATTTT	CASSLKWAGQDTQYF
-	TRBV6-5	TRBJ2-7	-	TGTGCCAGCAATAGACTAGGCCACGAGCAGTACTTC	CASNRLGHEQYF
-	TRBV7-9	TRBJ1-4	-	TGTGCCAGCAGCTTTCAAGGGGCCCATAATGAAAAACTGTTTTTT	CASSFQGAHNEKLFF
TRBD1	TRBV18	TRBJ2-7	-	TGTGCCAGCTCACCTTCCCGCGACAGGGACACCTACGAGCAGTACTTC	CASSPSRDRDTYEQYF